This is a list of T cell receptor beta chains from one sample in a study of PD-1 blockade in classical Hodgkin lymphoma. Method: immunoSEQ multiplex PCR; TCRdb's copy keeps in-frame clones and lacks some. The repertoire holds about 98,000 clones, 75% to 85% seen once, with roughly 15% in the top ten. The sequencing used peripheral blood mononuclear cells (PBMCs), collected before the second cycle of nivolumab. The receptors were gathered from a human donor with classical Hodgkin lymphoma. Both conserved end residues are part of each CDR3. A D gene is named only where the DNA matches it firmly. The size entry is marked missing in some rows and otherwise reads once, few, many or a size class.

D gene: TRBD1; clone size: -; V gene: TRBV19; J gene: TRBJ1-5; CDR3 DNA: TGTGCCAGTAGTTCGCCGGGACAGGGAGGCAATCAGCCCCAGCATTTT; CDR3 protein: CASSSPGQGGNQPQHF
D gene: TRBD1; clone size: -; V gene: TRBV29-1; J gene: TRBJ2-7; CDR3 DNA: TGCAGCGTCTCCAGGGACAGCTACTCCTACGAGCAGTACTTC; CDR3 protein: CSVSRDSYSYEQYF
D gene: -; clone size: -; V gene: TRBV6-5; J gene: TRBJ1-2; CDR3 DNA: TGTGCCAGCAGTTACACTACTACAGGGTTGGACTATGGCTACACCTTC; CDR3 protein: CASSYTTTGLDYGYTF
D gene: TRBD1; clone size: -; V gene: TRBV19; J gene: TRBJ1-4; CDR3 DNA: TGTGCCAGTAGTATCCCGGGACAGGGATATGAAAAACTGTTTTTT; CDR3 protein: CASSIPGQGYEKLFF
D gene: -; clone size: -; V gene: TRBV7-9; J gene: TRBJ2-1; CDR3 DNA: TGTGCCAGCAGCTTAGGGCTAGCAGGCTACAATGAGCAGTTCTTC; CDR3 protein: CASSLGLAGYNEQFF
D gene: TRBD1; clone size: -; V gene: TRBV2; J gene: TRBJ2-4; CDR3 DNA: TGTGCCAGCAGCAGAACAGGGGGCGCTGGGGACATTCAGTACTTC; CDR3 protein: CASSRTGGAGDIQYF
D gene: TRBD1; clone size: -; V gene: TRBV10-3; J gene: TRBJ2-7; CDR3 DNA: TGTGCCAGCTGGGGGGACAGGGGAACCCACGAGCAGTACTTC; CDR3 protein: CASWGDRGTHEQYF
D gene: -; clone size: -; V gene: TRBV9; J gene: TRBJ2-7; CDR3 DNA: TGTGCCAGCAGCGTAGGGACTGCAACCTACGAGCAGTACTTC; CDR3 protein: CASSVGTATYEQYF
D gene: TRBD2; clone size: -; V gene: TRBV5-1; J gene: TRBJ2-1; CDR3 DNA: TGCGCCAGCAGCTTGGGGGGACTAAGCGGGTACAATGAGCAGTTCTTC; CDR3 protein: CASSLGGLSGYNEQFF
D gene: -; clone size: -; V gene: TRBV7-2; J gene: TRBJ2-7; CDR3 DNA: TGTGCCAGCAGCTTGACCGGGACGGGAAACTACGAGCAGTACTTC; CDR3 protein: CASSLTGTGNYEQYF
D gene: -; clone size: -; V gene: TRBV29-1; J gene: TRBJ1-2; CDR3 DNA: TGCAGCGGCGCCTCCCCCCAAGCTTCGGACTACTACACCTTC; CDR3 protein: CSGASPQASDYYTF
D gene: TRBD1; clone size: -; V gene: TRBV10-2; J gene: TRBJ1-2; CDR3 DNA: TGCGCCAGCAGTGGGACAGGGGGTAACTATGGCTACACCTTC; CDR3 protein: CASSGTGGNYGYTF
D gene: TRBD2; clone size: -; V gene: TRBV5-4; J gene: TRBJ2-7; CDR3 DNA: TGTGCCAGCAGCCTGGGAGGGAGAGGGGATTACGAGCAGTACTTC; CDR3 protein: CASSLGGRGDYEQYF
D gene: -; clone size: once; V gene: TRBV5-1; J gene: TRBJ2-1; CDR3 DNA: TGCGCCAGCAGCTTCCGGACAGAAGGCAATGAGCAGTTCTTC; CDR3 protein: CASSFRTEGNEQFF
D gene: TRBD2; clone size: once; V gene: TRBV6-1; J gene: TRBJ2-1; CDR3 DNA: TGTGCCAGCAGTGAAATTAGCGGGAGTCGCAATGAGCAGTTCTTC; CDR3 protein: CASSEISGSRNEQFF
D gene: -; clone size: once; V gene: TRBV10-3; J gene: TRBJ2-5; CDR3 DNA: TGTGCCATCAGTGGTGATAGTAGCCTCGGAGAGACCCAGTACTTC; CDR3 protein: CAISGDSSLGETQYF